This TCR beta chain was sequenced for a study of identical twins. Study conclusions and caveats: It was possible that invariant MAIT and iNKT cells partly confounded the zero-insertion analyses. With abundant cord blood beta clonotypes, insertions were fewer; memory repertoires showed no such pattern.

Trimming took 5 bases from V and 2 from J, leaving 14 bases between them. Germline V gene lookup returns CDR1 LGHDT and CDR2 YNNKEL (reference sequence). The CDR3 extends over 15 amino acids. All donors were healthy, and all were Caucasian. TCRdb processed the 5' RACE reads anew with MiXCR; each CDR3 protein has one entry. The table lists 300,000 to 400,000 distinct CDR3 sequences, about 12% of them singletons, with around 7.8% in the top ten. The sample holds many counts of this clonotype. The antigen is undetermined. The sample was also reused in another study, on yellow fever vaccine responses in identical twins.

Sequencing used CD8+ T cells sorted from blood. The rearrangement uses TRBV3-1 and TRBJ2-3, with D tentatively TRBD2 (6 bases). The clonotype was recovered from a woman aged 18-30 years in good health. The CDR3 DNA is TGTGCCAGCAGCACCGCGGGGAGGATCACAGATACGCAGTATTTT. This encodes CASSTAGRITDTQYF.